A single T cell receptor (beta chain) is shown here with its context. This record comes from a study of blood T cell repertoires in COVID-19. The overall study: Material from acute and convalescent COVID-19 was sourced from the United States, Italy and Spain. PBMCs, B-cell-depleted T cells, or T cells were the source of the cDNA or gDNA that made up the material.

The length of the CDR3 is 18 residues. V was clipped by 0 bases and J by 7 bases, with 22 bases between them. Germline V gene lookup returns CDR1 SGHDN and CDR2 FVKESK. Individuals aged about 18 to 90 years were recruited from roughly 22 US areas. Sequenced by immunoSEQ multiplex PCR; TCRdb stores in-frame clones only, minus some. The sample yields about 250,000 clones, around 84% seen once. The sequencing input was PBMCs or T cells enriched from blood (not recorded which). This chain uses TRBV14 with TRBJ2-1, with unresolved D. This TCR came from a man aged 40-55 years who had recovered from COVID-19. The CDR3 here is CASSQDLGRPDTSNEQFF. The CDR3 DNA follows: TGTGCCAGCAGCCAAGATCTTGGCAGGCCCGATACGAGTAATGAGCAGTTCTTC.